Described below is a single T cell receptor (beta chain) sequence and its context. The time point: after dendritic cell vaccination, including at tumor progression/relapse. The record originates from a study of glioma-infiltrating T cells after dendritic cell vaccination. The CDR3 runs to 13 residues. Trimming took 7 bases from V and 3 from J, leaving 15 bases between them. In germline, CDR1 is SQVTM, CDR2 ANQGSEA. Input was approximately 1.8 ug genomic DNA, or all available if less. Sequenced by immunoSEQ multiplex PCR; TCRdb stores in-frame clones only, minus some. The table has some 58,000 clones, about 85% seen once.

Here the sequenced sample was blood, taken after dendritic cell vaccination. The source of this sequence is a human donor with glioblastoma. V gene TRBV29-1 combines with J gene TRBJ1-1; D possibly corresponds to TRBD1 (5 bases). The CDR3 loop is CSASMAGYTEAFF. In DNA, the CDR3 is TGCAGCGCCTCCATGGCAGGGTACACTGAAGCTTTCTTT.